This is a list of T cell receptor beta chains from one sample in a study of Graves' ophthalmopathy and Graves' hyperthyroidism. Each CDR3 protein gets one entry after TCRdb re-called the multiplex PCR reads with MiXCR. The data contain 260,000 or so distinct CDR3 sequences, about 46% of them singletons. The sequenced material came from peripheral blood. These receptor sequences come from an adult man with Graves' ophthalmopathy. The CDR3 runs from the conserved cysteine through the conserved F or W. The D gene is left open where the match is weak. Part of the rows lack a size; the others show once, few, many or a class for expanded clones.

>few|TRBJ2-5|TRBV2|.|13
CAGGGDNQETQYF
TGTGCCGGGGGGGGCGATAACCAAGAGACCCAGTACTTC
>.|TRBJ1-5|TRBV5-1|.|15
CASSDSGTVNQPQHF
TGCGCCAGCAGCGACTCCGGGACGGTCAATCAGCCCCAGCATTTT
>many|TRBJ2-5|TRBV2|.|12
CASRMGTETQYF
TGTGCCAGCAGAATGGGAACGGAGACCCAGTACTTC
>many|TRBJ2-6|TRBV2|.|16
CASSELVGAGANVLTF
TGTGCCAGCAGTGAATTAGTAGGGGCTGGGGCCAACGTCCTGACTTTC
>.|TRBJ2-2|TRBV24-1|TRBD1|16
CATSDRTGADTGELFF
TGTGCCACCAGTGACCGGACAGGGGCAGACACCGGGGAGCTGTTTTTT
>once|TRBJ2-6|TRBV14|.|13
CASRGFGANVLTF
TGTGCCAGCAGGGGGTTTGGGGCCAACGTCCTGACTTTC
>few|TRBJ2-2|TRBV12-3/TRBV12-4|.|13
CASAGFNTGELFF
TGTGCCAGCGCAGGGTTCAACACCGGGGAGCTGTTTTTT
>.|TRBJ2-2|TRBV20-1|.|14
CSAMEGSGTGELFF
TGCAGTGCTATGGAGGGTTCGGGCACCGGGGAGCTGTTTTTT
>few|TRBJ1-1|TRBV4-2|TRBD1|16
CASSRGTGVLNTEAFF
TGTGCCAGCAGCCGCGGGACAGGGGTTTTGAACACTGAAGCTTTCTTT
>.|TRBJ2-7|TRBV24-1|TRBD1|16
CATSERDSPVGNEQYF
TGTGCCACCAGTGAAAGGGACAGCCCTGTGGGCAATGAGCAGTACTTC
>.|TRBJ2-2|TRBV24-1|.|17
CATSEPLGTANTGELFF
TGTGCCACCAGTGAGCCACTCGGGACGGCGAACACCGGGGAGCTGTTTTTT
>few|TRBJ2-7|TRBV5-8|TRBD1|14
CASSLIGTGDEQYF
TGTGCCAGCAGCTTGATCGGGACAGGAGACGAGCAGTACTTC
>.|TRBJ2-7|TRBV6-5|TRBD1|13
CARDTGGAYEQYF
TGTGCTAGAGATACAGGGGGCGCATACGAGCAGTACTTC
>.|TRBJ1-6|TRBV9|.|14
CASSLLPAGTPLHF
TGTGCCAGCAGTTTATTACCTGCGGGTACACCCCTCCACTTT
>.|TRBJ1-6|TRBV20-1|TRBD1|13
CSAPGTGGSPLHF
TGCAGTGCCCCCGGGACAGGGGGATCACCCCTCCACTTT
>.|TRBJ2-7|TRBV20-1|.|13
CSARGDRRDEQYF
TGCAGTGCTAGAGGGGACCGCCGGGACGAGCAGTACTTC
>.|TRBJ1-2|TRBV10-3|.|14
CAISRPESYYGYTF
TGTGCCATCAGCCGACCGGAGAGCTACTATGGCTACACCTTC
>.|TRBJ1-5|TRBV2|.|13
CASIGDGNQPQHF
TGTGCCAGCATTGGGGACGGCAATCAGCCCCAGCATTTT
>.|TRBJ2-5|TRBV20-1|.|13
CSAPLGRKETQYF
TGCAGTGCCCCCCTGGGACGGAAAGAGACCCAGTACTTC
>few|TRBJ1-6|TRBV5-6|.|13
CASSSLFASPLHF
TGTGCCAGCAGCTCGCTCTTTGCTTCACCCCTCCACTTT
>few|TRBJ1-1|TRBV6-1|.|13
CASSERRYTEAFF
TGTGCCAGCAGTGAACGGCGATACACTGAAGCTTTCTTT
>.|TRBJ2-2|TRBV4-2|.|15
CASSQDYGATGELFF
TGTGCCAGCAGCCAAGATTATGGAGCCACCGGGGAGCTGTTTTTT
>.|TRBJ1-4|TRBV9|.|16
CASSVGAGVTNEKLFF
TGTGCCAGCAGCGTAGGTGCAGGGGTGACTAATGAAAAACTGTTTTTT
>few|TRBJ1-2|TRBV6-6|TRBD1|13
CASSRDREGGYTF
TGTGCCAGCAGCCGGGACAGGGAGGGTGGCTACACCTTC
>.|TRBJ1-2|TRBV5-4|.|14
CASSSPLIGFGYTF
TGTGCCAGCAGCTCGCCCCTGATTGGGTTTGGCTACACCTTC
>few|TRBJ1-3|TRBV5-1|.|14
CASSFAGSGNTIYF
TGCGCCAGCAGCTTCGCGGGCTCTGGAAACACCATATATTTT
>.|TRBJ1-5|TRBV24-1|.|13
CATSESYDQPQHF
TGTGCCACCAGTGAATCATATGATCAGCCCCAGCATTTT
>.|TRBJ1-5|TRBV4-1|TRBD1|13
CASSGTVRQPQHF
TGCGCCAGCAGCGGGACAGTACGTCAGCCCCAGCATTTT
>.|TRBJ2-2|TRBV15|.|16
CATSSADYWDTGELFF
TGTGCCACCAGCAGCGCGGACTACTGGGACACCGGGGAGCTGTTTTTT
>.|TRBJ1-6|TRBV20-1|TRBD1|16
CSARDPATGTNSPLHF
TGCAGTGCTAGAGATCCCGCGACAGGGACCAATTCACCCCTCCACTTT
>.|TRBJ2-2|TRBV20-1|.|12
CSATKDTGELFF
TGCAGTGCTACCAAAGACACCGGGGAGCTGTTTTTT
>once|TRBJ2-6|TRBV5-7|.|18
CASSYAGRVADGANVLTF
TGCGCCAGCAGCTACGCCGGCAGGGTTGCGGATGGGGCCAACGTCCTGACTTTC
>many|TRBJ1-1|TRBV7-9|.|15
CASSLSRPSFTEAFF
TGTGCCAGCAGCTTGTCGAGACCATCGTTCACTGAAGCTTTCTTT
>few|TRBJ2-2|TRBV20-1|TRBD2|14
CSAPRGLAGRELFF
TGCAGTGCTCCTAGGGGACTAGCGGGACGGGAGCTGTTTTTT
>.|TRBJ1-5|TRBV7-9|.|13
CASSLAEDQPQHF
TGTGCCAGCAGCTTAGCGGAAGATCAGCCCCAGCATTTT
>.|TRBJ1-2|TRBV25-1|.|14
CASSLRGGMYGYTF
TGTGCCAGCAGTTTACGGGGGGGAATGTATGGCTACACCTTC
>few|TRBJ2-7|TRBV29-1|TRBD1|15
CSVEDWGQGTYEQYF
TGCAGCGTTGAAGATTGGGGACAGGGGACATACGAGCAGTACTTC
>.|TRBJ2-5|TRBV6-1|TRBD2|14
CASSGRGGPETQYF
TGTGCCAGCAGTGGACGGGGGGGCCCTGAGACCCAGTACTTC
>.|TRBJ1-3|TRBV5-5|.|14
CASSLGRLENTIYF
TGTGCCAGCAGCTTGGGGCGTCTCGAAAACACCATATATTTT
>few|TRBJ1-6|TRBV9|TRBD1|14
CASSAGQDLSSLHF
TGTGCCAGCAGCGCTGGACAGGACCTCTCATCCCTCCACTTT
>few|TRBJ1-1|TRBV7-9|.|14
CASSLSWLNTEAFF
TGTGCCAGCAGCTTGTCATGGCTGAACACTGAAGCTTTCTTT
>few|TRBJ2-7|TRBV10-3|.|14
CAISRDVGKYEQYF
TGTGCCATCAGCCGGGACGTGGGCAAGTACGAGCAGTACTTC
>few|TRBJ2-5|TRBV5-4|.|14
CASSLVSSQETQYF
TGTGCCAGCAGCTTGGTTTCTAGCCAAGAGACCCAGTACTTC
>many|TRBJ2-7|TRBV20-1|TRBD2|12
CSAYSGEGEQYF
TGCAGTGCTTATAGCGGGGAGGGCGAGCAGTACTTC